This T cell receptor (beta chain) was captured in a study of blood T cell repertoires in COVID-19. Study information: Nucleic acid was either cDNA or gDNA, and it came from T cells, B-cell-depleted T cells, or PBMCs.

V gave up 2 bases and J gave up 0 bases; unmatched junction bases: 17. CDR3 length: 21 amino acids. Looked up from germline, CDR1 is MGHRA and CDR2 is YSYEKL. Method: immunoSEQ multiplex PCR; TCRdb's copy keeps in-frame clones and lacks some. The data hold tens of thousands of clones, with 68% observed a single time. The TCR was taken from a woman in her sixties or seventies with acute or convalescent COVID-19. Material: peripheral blood. This chain connects TRBV4-1 to TRBJ1-3; 9 nucleotides line up with TRBD1. In DNA form, the CDR3 reads TGCGCCAGCAGCCAAAGATGGCCCCGGGGACAGGGCTTTGTCTCTGGAAACACCATATATTTT. It specifies CASSQRWPRGQGFVSGNTIYF.